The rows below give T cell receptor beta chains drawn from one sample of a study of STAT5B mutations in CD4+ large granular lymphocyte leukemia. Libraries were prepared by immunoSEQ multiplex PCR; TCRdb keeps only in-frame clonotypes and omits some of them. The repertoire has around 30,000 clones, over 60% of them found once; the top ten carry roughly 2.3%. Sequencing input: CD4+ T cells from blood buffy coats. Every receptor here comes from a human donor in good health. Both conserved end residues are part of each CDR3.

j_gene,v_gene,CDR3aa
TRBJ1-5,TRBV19,CASSIRAGGHNQPQHF
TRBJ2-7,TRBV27,CASRKGGSTYEQYF
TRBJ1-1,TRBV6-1,CASSERRQGAKAFF
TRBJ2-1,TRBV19,CASSIRGLEGNEQFF
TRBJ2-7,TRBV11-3,CASSLGPLGEQYF
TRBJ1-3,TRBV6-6,CASHLNSGNTIYF
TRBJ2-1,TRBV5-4,CASSPGLAGVEGHEQFF
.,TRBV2,CASSGKGQGRHEQYF
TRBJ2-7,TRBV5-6,CASSSGGTGTYEQYF
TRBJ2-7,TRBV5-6,CASSWSGLAGGPEQYF
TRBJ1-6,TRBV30,CAWSQQTDSPLHF
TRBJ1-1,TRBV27,CASSQRGTAEAFF
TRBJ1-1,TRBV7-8,CASSPGDREGVAFF
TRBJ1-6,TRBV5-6,CASSLSTGTGNSPLHF
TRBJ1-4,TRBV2,CASSGSRGTLTEKLFF
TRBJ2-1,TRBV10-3,CAIMDSGGSYNEQFF
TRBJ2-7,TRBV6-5,CASRRAPTYEQYF
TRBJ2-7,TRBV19,CASSIGGQYYEQYF
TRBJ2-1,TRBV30,CAWSVLSLGEQFF
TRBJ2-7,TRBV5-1,CASRTGGEQYF
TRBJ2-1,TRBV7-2,CASSLGTSINEQFF
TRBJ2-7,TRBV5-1,CASSWGGDEQYF
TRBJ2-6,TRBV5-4,CASSRAGTAKGANVLTF
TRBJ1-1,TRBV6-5,CASSSPPGTNTEAFF
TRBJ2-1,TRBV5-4,CASSPGLAGGEQFF
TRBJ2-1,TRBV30,CAWRSSGAYNEQFF
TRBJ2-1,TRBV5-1,CASSLGGGGLNEQFF
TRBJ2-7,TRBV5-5,CASRAGPSTGGTYEQYF
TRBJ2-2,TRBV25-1,CASSEPGTGETGELFF
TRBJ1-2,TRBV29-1,CSVGVELGYTF
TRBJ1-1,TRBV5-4,CASSLLDGRGTEAFF